These 16 T cell receptor beta chains originate from one sample sequenced in a study of blood T cell repertoires in COVID-19. Only in-frame clones appear in the TCRdb table, and some are missing; sequencing was by immunoSEQ multiplex PCR. The sample yields roughly 220,000 clones, roughly four fifths seen once. Sequencing was done on a sample of peripheral blood. Receptors were obtained from a woman aged 55-70 years with acute or convalescent COVID-19.

The gene calls are TRBV9 and TRBJ1-3; no firm D call. The CDR3 spans 15 residues. From germline, CDR1 is SGDLS and CDR2 YYNGEE. V was cut by 3 bases and J by 0 bases, with 10 bases left in between. CDR3 sequence reads: CASSATRSSGNTIYF. In nucleotides, the CDR3 is TGTGCCAGCAGCGCAACAAGGAGCTCTGGAAACACCATATATTTT.

This chain connects TRBV4-2 to TRBJ1-1; D is ambiguous. The germline CDR1 and CDR2 sequences are LGHNA and YNFKEQ. The ends were cut back, 4 bases at V and 7 bases at J, with 19 bases in the middle. The CDR3 contains 15 residues. The CDR3 coding sequence is TGTGCCAGCAGCCCCTTAGTTGGGCTGCATGGTGAAGCTTTCTTT. Residues: CASSPLVGLHGEAFF.

The rearrangement links TRBV7-8 to TRBJ1-1; the match to TRBD1 covers 7 bases. The CDR3 runs to 15 residues. After removal of 5 bases from V and 4 bases from J, the junction contained 10 bases not matched to a gene. CDR1 is SGHVS, CDR2 FQNEAQ, per germline. CDR3 nucleotides: TGTGCCAGCAGCACTACACAGGGGAGAGTCACTGAAGCTTTCTTT. Its protein is CASSTTQGRVTEAFF.

The chain is built from TRBV15 and TRBJ1-1; 7 nucleotides line up with TRBD1. With V trimmed by 4 bases and J by 5 bases, 7 bases remained unmatched. CDR3 length: 14 residues. Germline CDR1 is LNHNV and CDR2 is YYDKDF (reference sequence). CDR3 loop: CATSKHRGGTEAFF. The CDR3 DNA is TGTGCCACCAGCAAACACAGGGGTGGAACTGAAGCTTTCTTT.

CDR3 bases: TGTGCCTGGAGTCTAGGGGGGGGCAGGAACACTGAAGCTTTCTTT. As protein: CAWSLGGGRNTEAFF. The rearrangement joins TRBV30 to TRBJ1-1; a possible D gene is TRBD1 (6 bases). The CDR3 consists of 15 residues. Germline-derived CDR1 and CDR2 are GTSNPN and SVGIG (reference sequence). V gave up 2 bases and J gave up 1 base, with 14 bases separating them.

The gene calls are TRBV30 and TRBJ1-6; a possible D gene is TRBD1 (5 bases). CDR3 length equals 15 residues. The germline V gene has CDR1 GTSNPN and CDR2 SVGIG (reference sequence). Trimming removed 5 bases from V and 0 bases from J, with 11 bases in between. The CDR3 loop is CAWQSGISYNSPLHF. The DNA of the CDR3 is TGTGCCTGGCAATCAGGGATCTCCTATAATTCACCCCTCCACTTT. Variable domain in full (rest from reference TRBV30 and TRBJ1-6): SQTIHQWPATLVQPVGSPLSLECTVEGTSNPNLYWYRQAAGRGLQLLFYSVGIGQISSEVPQNLSASRPQDRQFILSSKKLLLSDSGFYLCAWQSGISYNSPLHFGNGTRLTVT.

The chain combines TRBV10-1 with TRBJ1-2, with 7 bases aligning to TRBD1. Germline CDR1 and CDR2: WNHNN and SYGVQD (reference sequence). The CDR3 runs to 18 residues. V was clipped by 2 bases and J by 7 bases; unmatched bases: 19. CDR3 region: CASSETQEIDRVGGGYTF. The CDR3 coding sequence is TGCGCCAGCAGTGAGACCCAGGAAATAGACAGGGTAGGGGGTGGCTACACCTTC.

This chain connects TRBV2 to TRBJ2-3; 7 positions agree with TRBD2. This CDR3 comprises 17 residues. CDR1 and CDR2 (germline): SNHLY, FYNNEI. V shed 6 bases and J 2 bases; nucleotides not matched to a gene: 14. The CDR3 loop reads CASRLGRETIYTDTQYF. In DNA form, the CDR3 reads TGTGCCAGCAGGTTGGGGCGGGAGACTATTTACACAGATACGCAGTATTTT.

The rearrangement links TRBV29-1 to TRBJ2-7; D is undetermined. V dropped 5 bases and J dropped 4 bases, with 9 bases sitting between them. This CDR3 contains 11 residues. CDR1 is SQVTM and CDR2 is ANQGSEA in the germline V gene. For the CDR3, the DNA is TGCAGCGTTAGTAACGGGTACGAGCAGTACTTC. This codes for CSVSNGYEQYF.

The chain joins TRBV5-3 to TRBJ1-3; D ambiguous. TRBV5-3 is marked as an open reading frame, function uncertain. The V and J ends lost 1 base and 9 bases respectively, with 11 bases between them. CDR3 size: 13 residues. The CDR3 here is CARSLSFPFTIYF. CDR3 coding DNA: TGTGCCAGAAGCTTGTCTTTTCCCTTCACCATATATTTT.

The chain has TRBV30 and TRBJ2-7; D gene unclear. Germline V gene lookup returns CDR1 GTSNPN and CDR2 SVGIG (reference sequence). The CDR3 covers 13 residues. The ends were cut back, 2 bases at V and 0 bases at J, with 8 bases in the middle. As DNA, the CDR3 is TGTGCCTGGAGTTTGGGCTCCTCCTACGAGCAGTACTTC. Translated: CAWSLGSSYEQYF.

This clone has at least ten counts. The chain has TRBV24-1 and TRBJ2-1; weak D call: TRBD2 (6 bases). With 3 bases removed from V and 0 bases from J, the gap between germline ends came to 8 bases. The CDR3 spans 15 residues. Per the germline V gene, CDR1 is KGHDR and CDR2 is SFDVKD. CDR3 residues: CATSDRDSSYNEQFF. The CDR3, as DNA: TGTGCCACCAGTGATCGGGACTCCTCCTACAATGAGCAGTTCTTC.

This chain uses TRBV13 with TRBJ1-5; TRBD1 might be the D (6 bases). This CDR3 is 15 amino acids long. Trimming removed 6 bases at V and 2 bases at J, with 14 bases between. Germline V gives CDR1 PRHDT, CDR2 FYEKMQ (reference sequence). The CDR3: CASSLGRGGNQPQHF. The CDR3 coding sequence is TGTGCCAGCAGTTTGGGCAGGGGTGGCAATCAGCCCCAGCATTTT.

This clone has only a few counts. This same CDR3 is encoded by further DNA sequences in the sample. V and J are TRBV6-1 and TRBJ2-1; TRBD2 matches 9 bases. Germline lookup yields CDR1 MNHNS and CDR2 SASEGT. CDR3 length: 16 residues. Unmatched junction bases numbered 3, after V lost 0 bases and J lost 3 bases. The CDR3 bases are TGTGCCAGCAGTGAAGCTCTAGCGGGATACTACAATGAGCAGTTCTTC. It specifies CASSEALAGYYNEQFF.

V gene TRBV7-9 combines with J gene TRBJ2-1; 15 nucleotides agree with TRBD2. CDR3 length: 18 amino acids. Trimming cost V 2 bases and J 3 bases; bases outside gene matches: 5. In germline, CDR1 is SEHNR, CDR2 FQNEAQ (reference sequence). CDR3 coding DNA: TGTGCCAGCAGCTTATGGGGACTAGCGGGAGGTTACTACAATGAGCAGTTCTTC. As protein: CASSLWGLAGGYYNEQFF.

The J gene is TRBJ1-1, the V gene TRBV2; no definite D call. Trimming pared 8 bases from V and 12 bases from J, leaving 22 bases between. CDR3 length: 13 amino acids. Germline V gives CDR1 SNHLY, CDR2 FYNNEI. Here the CDR3 reads CASLQARDPGTFF. The DNA for the CDR3 is TGTGCCAGCTTACAAGCACGGGATCCTGGGACTTTCTTT. The full variable domain, in which reference TRBV2 and TRBJ1-1 provide the parts outside the CDR3, is EPEVTQTPSHQVTQMGQEVILRCVPISNHLYFYWYRQILGQKVEFLVSFYNNEISEKSEIFDDQFSVERPDGSNFTLKIRSTKLEDSAMYFCASLQARDPGTFFGQGTRLTVV.